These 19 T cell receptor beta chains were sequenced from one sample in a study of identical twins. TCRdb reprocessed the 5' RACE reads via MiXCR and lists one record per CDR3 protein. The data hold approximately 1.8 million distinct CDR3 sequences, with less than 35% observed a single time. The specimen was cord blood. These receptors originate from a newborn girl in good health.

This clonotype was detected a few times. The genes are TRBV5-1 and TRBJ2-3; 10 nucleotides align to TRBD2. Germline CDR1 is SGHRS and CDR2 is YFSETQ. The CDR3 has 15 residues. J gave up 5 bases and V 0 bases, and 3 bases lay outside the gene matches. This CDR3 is CASSLERGGRDTQYF. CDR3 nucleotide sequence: TGCGCCAGCAGCTTGGAGCGGGGGGGCAGAGATACGCAGTATTTT.

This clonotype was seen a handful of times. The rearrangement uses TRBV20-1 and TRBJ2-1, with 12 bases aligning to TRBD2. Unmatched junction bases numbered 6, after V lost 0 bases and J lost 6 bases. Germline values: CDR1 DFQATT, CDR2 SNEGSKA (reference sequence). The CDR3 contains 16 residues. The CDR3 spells CSARDLASGRGNEQFF. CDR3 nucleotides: TGCAGTGCTAGAGATCTAGCTAGCGGGAGGGGCAATGAGCAGTTCTTC.

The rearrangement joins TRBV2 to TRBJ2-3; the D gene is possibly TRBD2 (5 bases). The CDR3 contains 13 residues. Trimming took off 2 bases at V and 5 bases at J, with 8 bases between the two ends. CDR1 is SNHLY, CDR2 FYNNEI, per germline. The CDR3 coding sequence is TGTGCCAGCAGTGAACGGGAACAAGATACGCAGTATTTT. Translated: CASSEREQDTQYF.

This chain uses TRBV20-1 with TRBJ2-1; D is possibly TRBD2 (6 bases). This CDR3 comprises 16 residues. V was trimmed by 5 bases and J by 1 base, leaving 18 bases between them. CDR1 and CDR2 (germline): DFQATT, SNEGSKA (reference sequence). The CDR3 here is CSAYQPLAVSYNEQFF. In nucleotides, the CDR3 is TGCAGTGCTTATCAACCCTTAGCGGTTTCCTACAATGAGCAGTTCTTC.

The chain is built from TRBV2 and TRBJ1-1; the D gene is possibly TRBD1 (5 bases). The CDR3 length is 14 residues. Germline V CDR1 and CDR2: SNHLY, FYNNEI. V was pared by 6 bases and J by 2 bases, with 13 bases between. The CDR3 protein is CASSIRVVNTEAFF. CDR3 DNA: TGTGCCAGCAGCATCAGGGTGGTAAACACTGAAGCTTTCTTT.

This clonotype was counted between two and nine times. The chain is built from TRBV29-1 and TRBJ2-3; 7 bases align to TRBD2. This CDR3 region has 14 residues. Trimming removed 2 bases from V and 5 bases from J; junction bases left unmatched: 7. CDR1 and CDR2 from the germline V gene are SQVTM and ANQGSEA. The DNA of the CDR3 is TGCAGCGTTGAACCCGGACTAGAGGTAGATACGCAGTATTTT. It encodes CSVEPGLEVDTQYF.

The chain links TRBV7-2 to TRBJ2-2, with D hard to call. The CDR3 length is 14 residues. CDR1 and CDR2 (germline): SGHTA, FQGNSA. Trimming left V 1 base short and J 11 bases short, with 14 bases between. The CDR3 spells CASSLESAQTELFF. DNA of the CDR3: TGTGCCAGCAGCTTAGAAAGCGCCCAGACCGAGCTGTTTTTT.

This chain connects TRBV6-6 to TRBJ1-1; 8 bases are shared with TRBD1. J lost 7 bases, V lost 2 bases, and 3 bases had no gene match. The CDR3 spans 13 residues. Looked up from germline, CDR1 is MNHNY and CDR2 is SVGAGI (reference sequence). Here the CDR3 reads CASSYAGTGEAFF. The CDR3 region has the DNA TGTGCCAGCAGTTACGCCGGGACAGGTGAAGCTTTCTTT.

The DNA of the CDR3 is TGTGCCAGCAGTGCACCGGGACTAGCGAGTTACGAGCAGTACTTC. It encodes CASSAPGLASYEQYF. This chain connects TRBV6-1 to TRBJ2-7; TRBD2 aligns across 10 bases. V dropped 4 bases and J dropped 4; count of bases not matched to a gene: 7. The CDR3 runs to 15 residues. In germline, CDR1 is MNHNS, CDR2 SASEGT.

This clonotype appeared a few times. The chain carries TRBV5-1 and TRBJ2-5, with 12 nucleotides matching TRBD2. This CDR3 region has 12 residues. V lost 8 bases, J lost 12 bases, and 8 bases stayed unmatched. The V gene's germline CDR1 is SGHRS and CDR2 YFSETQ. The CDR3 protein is CASRLAGEPKYF. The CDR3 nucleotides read TGCGCCAGTAGACTAGCGGGGGAGCCGAAGTACTTC.

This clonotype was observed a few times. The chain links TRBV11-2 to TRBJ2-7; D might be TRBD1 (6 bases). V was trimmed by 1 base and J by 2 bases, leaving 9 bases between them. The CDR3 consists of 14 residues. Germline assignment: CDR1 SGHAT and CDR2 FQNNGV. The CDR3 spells CASSLVGHTYEQYF. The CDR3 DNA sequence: TGTGCCAGCAGCTTAGTGGGACATACCTACGAGCAGTACTTC.

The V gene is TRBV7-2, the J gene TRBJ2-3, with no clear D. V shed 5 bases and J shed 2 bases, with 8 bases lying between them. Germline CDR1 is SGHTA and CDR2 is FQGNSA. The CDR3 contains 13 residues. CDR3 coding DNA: TGTGCCAGCAGCACCAGCTACACAGATACGCAGTATTTT. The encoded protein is CASSTSYTDTQYF.

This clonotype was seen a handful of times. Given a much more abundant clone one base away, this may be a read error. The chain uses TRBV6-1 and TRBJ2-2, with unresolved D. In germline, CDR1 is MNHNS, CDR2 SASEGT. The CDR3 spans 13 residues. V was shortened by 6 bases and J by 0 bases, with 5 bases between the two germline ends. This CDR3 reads CASRPPNTGELFF. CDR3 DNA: TGTGCCAGCAGACCCCCGAACACCGGGGAGCTGTTTTTT.

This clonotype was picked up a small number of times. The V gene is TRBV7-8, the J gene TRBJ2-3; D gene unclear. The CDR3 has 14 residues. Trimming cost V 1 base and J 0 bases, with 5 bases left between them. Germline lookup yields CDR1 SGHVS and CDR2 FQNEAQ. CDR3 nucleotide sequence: TGTGCCAGCAGCTTAGATATCAGCACAGATACGCAGTATTTT. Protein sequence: CASSLDISTDTQYF. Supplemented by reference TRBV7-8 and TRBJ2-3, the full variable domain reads GAGVSQSPRYKVAKRGQDVALRCDPISGHVSLFWYQQALGQGPEFLTYFQNEAQLDKSGLPSDRFFAERPEGSVSTLKIQRTQQEDSAVYLCASSLDISTDTQYFGPGTRLTVL.

The CDR3 coding sequence is TGTGCCAGCAGCGTCGGGGGGTGGGCAGGCCCAACGAACACTGAAGCTTTCTTT. This encodes CASSVGGWAGPTNTEAFF. V usage is TRBV9 and J usage is TRBJ1-1, with a weak D call TRBD1 (5 bases). The germline gives CDR1 SGDLS, CDR2 YYNGEE. V shed 2 bases and J shed 1 base, with 21 bases lying between them. The CDR3 loop spans 18 amino acids.

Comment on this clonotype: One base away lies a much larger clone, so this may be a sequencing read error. CDR3 in amino acids: CASSPGTRYEQYF. DNA for the CDR3: TGTGCCAGCAGCCCCGGGACTCGCTACGAGCAGTACTTC. V usage is TRBV11-1 and J usage is TRBJ2-7; perhaps TRBD2 as D (6 bases). V shed 5 bases and J shed 3 bases, with 11 bases lying between them. Germline V gives CDR1 SGHAT, CDR2 FQDESV (reference sequence). The CDR3 has 13 residues.

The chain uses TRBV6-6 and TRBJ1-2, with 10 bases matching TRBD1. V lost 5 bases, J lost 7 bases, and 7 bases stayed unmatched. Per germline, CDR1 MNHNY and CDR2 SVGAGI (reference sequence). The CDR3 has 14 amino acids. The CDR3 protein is CASSQRQGAIGYTF. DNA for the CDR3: TGTGCCAGCAGTCAAAGACAGGGGGCGATTGGCTACACCTTC.

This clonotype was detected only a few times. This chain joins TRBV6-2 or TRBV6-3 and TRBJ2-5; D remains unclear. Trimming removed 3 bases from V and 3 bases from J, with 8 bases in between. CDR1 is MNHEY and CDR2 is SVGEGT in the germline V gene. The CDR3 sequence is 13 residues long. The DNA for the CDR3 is TGTGCCAGCAGTTATTCCCCGGAAGAGACCCAGTACTTC. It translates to CASSYSPEETQYF.

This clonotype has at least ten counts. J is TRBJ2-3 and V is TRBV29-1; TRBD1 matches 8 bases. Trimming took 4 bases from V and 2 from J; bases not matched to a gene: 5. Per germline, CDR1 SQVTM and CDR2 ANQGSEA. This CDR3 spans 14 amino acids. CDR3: CSVAETGVTDTQYF. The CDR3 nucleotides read TGCAGCGTTGCTGAGACAGGGGTCACAGATACGCAGTATTTT.